This is a list of T cell receptor beta chains from one sample in a study of technical replicates of blood from four donors. The assay was immunoSEQ multiplex PCR, and TCRdb's table has in-frame clones only and misses some. This table holds about 80,000 clones, around 94% found once. The sequenced material came from T cells isolated from PBMCs. The receptors originated from a human donor in good health. Both conserved end residues are part of each CDR3. Fields, in order: D gene, J gene, V gene, clone size, CDR3 DNA, CDR3 protein. A D gene is named only where the DNA matches it firmly. Expanded clones get a size class; other rows say once, few or many, or leave the size out.

TRBD1 | TRBJ2-7 | TRBV19 | . | TGTGCCAGTAGTATGGACAGGGCCGAGCAGTACTTC | CASSMDRAEQYF
TRBD1 | TRBJ1-4 | TRBV4-3 | . | TGCGCCAGCAGCCAATCCCCAGGGGGCATCTCATTTAATGAAAAACTGTTTTTT | CASSQSPGGISFNEKLFF
. | TRBJ2-5 | TRBV5-1 | once | TGCGCCAGCAGCCTGACCAGGCCAGAGACCCAGTACTTC | CASSLTRPETQYF
TRBD2 | TRBJ2-4 | TRBV7-8 | . | TGTGCCAGCAGCTTCTCCAAAACCGTACTAGCGGGATCCAAAAACATTCAGTACTTC | CASSFSKTVLAGSKNIQYF
TRBD1 | TRBJ1-2 | TRBV9 | . | TGTGCCAGCAGCGCTGGGACAGTCTACTATGGCTACACCTTC | CASSAGTVYYGYTF
. | TRBJ1-4 | TRBV11-3 | . | TGTGCCAGCAGCCCTAGATCCGAAAAACTGTTTTTT | CASSPRSEKLFF
TRBD2 | TRBJ2-7 | TRBV7-2 | . | TGTGCCAGCAGCTTAGCCTACGGCGGGAGTCGCAACGAGCAGTACTTC | CASSLAYGGSRNEQYF
. | TRBJ1-2 | TRBV6-5 | . | TGTGCCAGCAGTTTTGCTGGGAGGGATGGCTACACCTTC | CASSFAGRDGYTF
TRBD1 | TRBJ1-2 | TRBV5-1 | . | TGCGCCAGCGAGGACAGGGAGGGGCTCGGCTACACCTTC | CASEDREGLGYTF
. | TRBJ2-1 | TRBV4-1 | . | TGCGCCAGCAGCCAAGAGCCCAATTGGCTTGGTGAGCAGTTCTTC | CASSQEPNWLGEQFF
. | TRBJ2-4 | TRBV18 | . | TGTGCCAGCTCACCTGACATGTCACTTAAAAACATTCAGTACTTC | CASSPDMSLKNIQYF
. | TRBJ2-1 | TRBV27 | once | TGTGCCAGCAGTAACTCCATAGCGCGAGGGTACAATGAGCAGTTCTTC | CASSNSIARGYNEQFF
. | TRBJ2-2 | TRBV2 | . | TGTGCCAGCAGTGAGACAGAAAACACCGGGGAGCTGTTTTTT | CASSETENTGELFF
. | TRBJ1-2 | TRBV5-1 | . | TGCGCCAGCAGCTTCGGGCAGGGCAACTATGGCTACACCTTC | CASSFGQGNYGYTF
. | TRBJ1-2 | TRBV7-2 | . | TGTGCCAGCAGCTTAGCGGGCCGATATGGCTACACCTTC | CASSLAGRYGYTF
. | TRBJ1-3 | TRBV7-6 | . | TGTGCCAGCAGCTCCCTGGCCGGGGGCTCTGGAAACACCATATATTTT | CASSSLAGGSGNTIYF
. | TRBJ2-7 | TRBV5-6 | . | TGTGCCAGCAGCTTGGGGGGACATGGCTACGAGCAGTACTTC | CASSLGGHGYEQYF
TRBD2 | TRBJ2-7 | TRBV6-5 | . | TGTGCCAGCAGTTACGAAGGGCTAGCGGGAGGTTACGAGCAGTACTTC | CASSYEGLAGGYEQYF
. | TRBJ2-4 | TRBV7-9 | . | TGTGCCAGCAGCTCTCAAATGACATCGGAGGAAGGCAAAAACATTCAGTACTTC | CASSSQMTSEEGKNIQYF
. | TRBJ2-7 | TRBV30 | . | TGTGCCTGGAGTTCACTCGCTAGATCCTACGAGCAGTACTTC | CAWSSLARSYEQYF
TRBD2 | TRBJ2-7 | TRBV6-1 | once | TGTGCCAGCAGTGTTCAGCGGACTAGCGGGACCTACGAGCAGTACTTC | CASSVQRTSGTYEQYF
TRBD1 | TRBJ2-1 | TRBV14 | . | TGTGCCAGTGGGACAGCGGACTACAATGAGCAGTTCTTC | CASGTADYNEQFF
TRBD1 | TRBJ1-4 | TRBV6-6 | . | TGTGCCAGCTCCGCAGGGGGCGCTGGGGAAAAACTGTTTTTT | CASSAGGAGEKLFF
. | TRBJ1-2 | TRBV5-5 | . | TGTGCCAGCAGCTTGACGGGGGGTGGCTACACCTTC | CASSLTGGGYTF
. | TRBJ1-5 | TRBV9 | . | TGTGCCAGCAGCGAGGACGGGGGAAATCAGCCCCAGCATTTT | CASSEDGGNQPQHF
TRBD1 | TRBJ2-2 | TRBV7-3 | . | TGTGCCAGCAGCTTTTCGGGACAGGGTAGGGGGGAGCTGTTTTTT | CASSFSGQGRGELFF
TRBD2 | TRBJ2-1 | TRBV5-1 | . | TGCGCCAGCAGCATTACGACTAGCGGCAATGAGCAGTTCTTC | CASSITTSGNEQFF
TRBD2 | TRBJ2-7 | TRBV2 | . | TGTGCCAGCTCAGGCGGGACTAGTGACTACGAGCAGTACTTC | CASSGGTSDYEQYF
TRBD2 | TRBJ2-7 | TRBV10-1 | . | TGCGCCAGCTGGTCGGGACTAGCGGGAGACGAGCAGTACTTC | CASWSGLAGDEQYF
TRBD2 | TRBJ2-1 | TRBV6-6 | . | TGTGCCAGCAGTTTCCTTAGCGGGAGTGGCAATGAGCAGTTCTTC | CASSFLSGSGNEQFF
TRBD1 | TRBJ1-1 | TRBV9 | . | TGTGCCAGCAGCGTAAGGCAGGGGGCCGGTGAAGCTTTCTTT | CASSVRQGAGEAFF
. | TRBJ1-2 | TRBV28 | once | TGTGCCAGCAGACCCTCTTTGACAGACCACTATGGCTACACCTTC | CASRPSLTDHYGYTF
TRBD2 | TRBJ2-3 | TRBV6-6 | . | TGTGCCAGCAGTTCCTACGGGACTAGCTTTATAGATACGCAGTATTTT | CASSSYGTSFIDTQYF
TRBD2 | TRBJ2-1 | TRBV5-1 | . | TGCGCCAGCAGCTTGGTAGCTAGCGGCTACAATGAGCAGTTCTTC | CASSLVASGYNEQFF
. | TRBJ1-3 | TRBV7-9 | . | TGTGCCAGCAGCTTAGCAACGTTCGGAGGGGACCCCTCTGGAAACACCATATATTTT | CASSLATFGGDPSGNTIYF
. | TRBJ1-2 | TRBV9 | . | TGTGCCAGCAGCGTAGCCGGAGGTAACTATGGCTACACCTTC | CASSVAGGNYGYTF
. | TRBJ1-1 | TRBV27 | . | TGTGCCAGCAGTTTGGGGGCGAACACTGAAGCTTTCTTT | CASSLGANTEAFF
TRBD2 | TRBJ2-6 | TRBV5-1 | . | TGCGCCAGCAGCTTCGGGGGGGCTGGGGCCAACGTCCTGACTTTC | CASSFGGAGANVLTF
TRBD1 | TRBJ2-4 | TRBV7-4 | . | TGTGCCAGCAGCCTCCGGGACAGGGACCCCTTAGCCAAAAACATTCAGTACTTC | CASSLRDRDPLAKNIQYF
TRBD1 | TRBJ1-1 | TRBV2 | . | TGTGCTAATAGACAGGGTATGAACACTGAAGCTTTCTTT | CANRQGMNTEAFF
TRBD2 | TRBJ2-2 | TRBV5-1 | . | TGCGCCAGCAGCTTGGAACTAGCGGGAGGGCCACACACCGGGGAGCTGTTTTTT | CASSLELAGGPHTGELFF
TRBD1 | TRBJ1-5 | TRBV2 | . | TGTGCCAGCAGTCTCCGGGACAGGGGCAATCAGCCCCAGCATTTT | CASSLRDRGNQPQHF
. | TRBJ2-2 | TRBV2 | . | TGTGCCAGCACCCCTTCGGGCGGGATTTACACCGGGGAGCTGTTTTTT | CASTPSGGIYTGELFF
TRBD2 | TRBJ2-1 | TRBV5-4 | once | TGTGCCAGCAGCTTGCATAGCGGGAGGAATGAGCAGTTCTTC | CASSLHSGRNEQFF
. | TRBJ2-7 | TRBV6-1 | . | TGTGCCAGCAGTGATAAACAGGGCTACGAGCAGTACTTC | CASSDKQGYEQYF
TRBD1 | TRBJ1-4 | TRBV4-2 | . | TGTGCCAGCAGCCCACGGGACAGTTCTCCTGAAAAACTGTTTTTT | CASSPRDSSPEKLFF